What follows are 28 T cell receptor beta chains derived from one specimen sequenced in a study of blood T cell repertoires in COVID-19. The method was immunoSEQ multiplex PCR; TCRdb's version includes in-frame clones alone and lacks a portion of them. The sample lists over 130,000 clones, about 79% occurring once. Sequencing input: PBMCs or T cells enriched from blood (not recorded which). These receptors all stem from a woman aged 45 to 65 who had recovered from COVID-19.

The chain carries TRBV9 and TRBJ2-7, with 10 bases fitting TRBD1. This CDR3 has 14 amino acids. Unmatched junction bases numbered 6, after V lost 3 bases and J lost 6 bases. Germline CDR1 SGDLS, CDR2 YYNGEE. For the CDR3, the DNA is TGTGCCAGCAGCGCTTGGGACAGGGGTGGCGAGCAGTACTTC. Protein product: CASSAWDRGGEQYF.

This sequence joins TRBV19 and TRBJ1-2, with D uncertain. From germline, CDR1 is LNHDA and CDR2 SQIVND (reference sequence). The CDR3 sequence is 11 residues long. V shed 7 bases and J shed 4 bases, with 7 bases lying between them. CDR3 DNA sequence: TGTGCCAGTACCGGACTCTATGGCTACACCTTC. It translates to CASTGLYGYTF. The full variable domain, rest sourced from reference TRBV19 and TRBJ1-2, is DGGITQSPKYLFRKEGQNVTLSCEQNLNHDAMYWYRQDPGQGLRLIYYSQIVNDFQKGDIAEGYSVSREKKESFPLTVTSAQKNPTAFYLCASTGLYGYTFGSGTRLTVV.

The chain employs TRBV19 and TRBJ1-3, with D possibly matching TRBD1 (5 bases). The germline V gene encodes CDR1 LNHDA and CDR2 SQIVND (reference sequence). The CDR3 contains 14 residues. Trimming removed 8 bases from V and 8 bases from J, with 19 bases in between. The CDR3, as DNA: TGTGCCAGTCACCCCGCCAGGGCCGGCGACACCATATATTTT. Protein sequence: CASHPARAGDTIYF.

The chain uses TRBV12-5 and TRBJ2-2; 7 bases map to TRBD1. The CDR3 has 13 amino acids. The trim removed 5 bases at V and 6 bases at J, leaving 3 bases unmatched. Germline-derived CDR1 and CDR2 are LGHNT and FRNRAP. The DNA for the CDR3 is TGTGCTAGTGGTATACAGGGGTCCGGGGAGCTGTTTTTT. Residues: CASGIQGSGELFF. The variable domain in full, with the rest retrieved from reference TRBV12-5 and TRBJ2-2, is DARVTQTPRHKVTEMGQEVTMRCQPILGHNTVFWYRQTMMQGLELLAYFRNRAPLDDSGMPKDRFSAEMPDATLATLKIQPSEPRDSAVYFCASGIQGSGELFFGEGSRLTVL.

In nucleotides, the CDR3 is TGTGCTAGTGCCCAGGGGGGACATAAACAGTTCTTC. Its protein is CASAQGGHKQFF. The rearrangement joins TRBV12-5 to TRBJ2-1, with a tentative D call TRBD1 (7 bases). Germline-derived CDR1 and CDR2 are LGHNT and FRNRAP. V dropped 7 bases and J dropped 13 bases, with 17 bases sitting between them. The CDR3 has 12 residues.

This chain joins TRBV2 and TRBJ1-6; TRBD1 aligns across 8 bases. This CDR3 has 13 amino acids. Germline CDR1 reads SNHLY; CDR2 reads FYNNEI. The V segment lost 8 bases and the J segment 10 bases; nucleotides outside the gene matches: 7. The CDR3 spells CASGTGARSPLHF. CDR3 bases: TGTGCCAGCGGGACAGGAGCACGCTCACCCCTCCACTTT.

This clone was picked up many times. The chain uses TRBV7-6 and TRBJ1-3, with D unclear. Trimming pared 3 bases from V and 2 bases from J, leaving 8 bases between. The CDR3 totals 14 residues. Germline V CDR1 and CDR2: SGHVS, FNYEAQ. In DNA, the CDR3 is TGTGCCAGCAGCTTGGGAGGCCCTGGAAACACCATATATTTT. Protein sequence: CASSLGGPGNTIYF.

Only one count was recorded for this clone. The gene calls are TRBV5-1 and TRBJ2-1, with TRBD2 identical over 10 bases. J was trimmed by 7 bases and V by 4 bases; bases with no gene match: 11. This CDR3 spans 16 amino acids. CDR1 is SGHRS and CDR2 is YFSETQ in the germline V gene. The CDR3 protein is CASSPPGLALQNEQFF. In DNA form, the CDR3 reads TGCGCCAGCAGCCCCCCGGGACTAGCGCTACAAAATGAGCAGTTCTTC.

The genes are TRBV2 and TRBJ2-5, with 7 nucleotides matching TRBD1. Germline assignment: CDR1 SNHLY and CDR2 FYNNEI. CDR3 size: 15 residues. The J segment lost 1 base and the V segment lost 5 bases, leaving 7 bases of the junction unmatched. The CDR3 region is CASSWAGTVQETQYF. The CDR3 DNA is TGTGCCAGCAGTTGGGCTGGGACAGTCCAAGAGACCCAGTACTTC.

This clone was seen a single time. The V and J genes are TRBV7-2 and TRBJ2-7; 12 bases match TRBD2. This CDR3 region has 16 residues. V lost 4 bases, J lost 3 bases, and 7 bases stayed unmatched. Germline V gene data show CDR1 as SGHTA and CDR2 as FQGNSA. CDR3 loop: CASSYTRTSGIYEQYF. The DNA for the CDR3 is TGTGCCAGCAGCTATACAAGGACTAGCGGGATCTACGAGCAGTACTTC.

V usage is TRBV7-2 and J usage is TRBJ2-7; D remains ambiguous. CDR3 length equals 13 residues. Trimming removed 2 bases at V and 3 bases at J, with 8 bases between. Germline V gene sequence: CDR1 SGHTA, CDR2 FQGNSA. The CDR3 DNA is TGTGCCAGCAGCTTATTACAGAGCTACGAGCAGTACTTC. It codes for CASSLLQSYEQYF.

This chain links TRBV2 with TRBJ1-5, with D uncertain. CDR3 size: 14 residues. The germline gives CDR1 SNHLY, CDR2 FYNNEI. V gave up 1 base and J gave up 5 bases, with 9 bases separating them. DNA of the CDR3: TGTGCCAGCAGTGAAGGGCAGGCCCATCAGCCCCAGCATTTT. This encodes CASSEGQAHQPQHF.

This clone was picked up a small number of times. CDR3 DNA sequence: TGTGCCGGTCAGGGTAGCTCTGAAGCTTTCTTT. This translates into CAGQGSSEAFF. The V call is TRBV30, the J call TRBJ1-1; D possibly corresponds to TRBD1 (5 bases). Between the trimmed V and J ends, which lost 8 bases and 6 bases, there was a span of 13 bases. The length of the CDR3 is 11 residues. Germline V gives CDR1 GTSNPN, CDR2 SVGIG (reference sequence).

This chain links TRBV6-1 with TRBJ1-2, with 7 bases matching TRBD1. The CDR3 is made up of 12 amino acids. Unmatched junction bases numbered 5, after V lost 3 bases and J lost 10 bases. Germline lookup yields CDR1 MNHNS and CDR2 SASEGT. The CDR3 coding sequence is TGTGCCAGCAGTGAGGGGGACAGTGTCTACACCTTC. It translates to CASSEGDSVYTF.

This clone has just a few counts. The chain joins TRBV13 to TRBJ2-7; D may be TRBD2 (6 bases). CDR1 PRHDT and CDR2 FYEKMQ come from the germline V gene (reference sequence). V lost 1 base and J 4 bases, leaving 11 bases between the germline ends. The CDR3 has 14 amino acids. The CDR3 DNA reads as TGTGCCAGCAGCTTAGATCGGGAGTGGTACGAGCAGTACTTC. Translation gives CASSLDREWYEQYF.

The chain has TRBV3-1 (or the pseudogene TRBV3-2) and TRBJ2-1, with TRBD2 matching over 11 bases. V lost 5 bases and J lost 2; bases outside the gene matches: 5. CDR1 LGHDT and CDR2 YNNKEL come from the germline V gene (reference sequence). This CDR3 comprises 16 residues. This CDR3 is CASSYHSGGAYNEQFF. The CDR3 region has the DNA TGTGCCAGCAGCTATCATAGCGGGGGGGCCTACAATGAGCAGTTCTTC.

This clone was recorded at least ten times. The chain carries TRBV27 and TRBJ2-3; D unclear. There are 15 residues in the CDR3. Germline V gives CDR1 MNHEY, CDR2 SMNVEV (reference sequence). The V gene lost 7 bases and the J gene lost 2 bases, with 16 bases spanning the gap. The CDR3 coding sequence is TGTGCCAGCACCCCAATGGCAGGCGCCACAGATACGCAGTATTTT. Translated, it gives CASTPMAGATDTQYF.

The chain has TRBV29-1 and TRBJ2-7, with 7 bases that match TRBD1. The CDR3 totals 14 residues. V dropped 3 bases and J dropped 2; count of bases not matched to a gene: 7. The V gene's germline CDR1 is SQVTM and CDR2 ANQGSEA. CDR3: CSVDVQGSTYEQYF. As DNA, the CDR3 is TGCAGCGTTGATGTACAGGGGAGCACCTACGAGCAGTACTTC.

This clone occurred once. The chain combines TRBV5-4 with TRBJ2-1, with 12 nucleotides matching TRBD2. V lost 4 bases, J lost 5 bases, and 4 bases stayed unmatched. This CDR3 contains 15 residues. The germline V gene has CDR1 SGHNT and CDR2 YYREEE (reference sequence). The CDR3 DNA is TGTGCCAGCAGCCAGACTAGCGGGGGAAACAATGAGCAGTTCTTC. The encoded protein is CASSQTSGGNNEQFF. The whole variable domain, filled in from reference TRBV5-4 and TRBJ2-1, reads ETGVTQSPTHLIKTRGQQVTLRCSSQSGHNTVSWYQQALGQGPQFIFQYYREEENGRGNFPPRFSGLQFPNYSSELNVNALELDDSALYLCASSQTSGGNNEQFFGPGTRLTVL.

The table lists this clone with a count of one. The chain links TRBV27 to TRBJ2-7; 12 bases map to TRBD2. The V and J ends lost 5 bases and 3 bases, in that order; junction bases with no gene match: 5. The CDR3 has 15 residues. Germline V gene lookup returns CDR1 MNHEY and CDR2 SMNVEV (reference sequence). In nucleotides, the CDR3 is TGTGCCAGCAGTCGGAGGACTAGCGGGAACTACGAGCAGTACTTC. Its protein product is CASSRRTSGNYEQYF.

The rearrangement joins TRBV5-1 to TRBJ1-4, with D possibly being TRBD1 (6 bases). The V gene lost 4 bases and the J gene lost 8 bases, with 18 bases spanning the gap. The CDR3 spans 15 residues. The germline CDR1 and CDR2 sequences are SGHRS and YFSETQ. The CDR3 region is CASSVDLQGDEKLFF. The CDR3 region has the DNA TGCGCCAGCAGCGTGGACCTACAGGGCGACGAAAAACTGTTTTTT.

This chain uses TRBV6-4 with TRBJ2-3; 8 bases are shared with TRBD1. The CDR3 has 13 residues. Germline CDR1 MRHNA, CDR2 SNTAGT. The V gene end was trimmed by 5 bases and the J gene end by 8 bases; junction bases not matched to a gene: 6. CDR3 residues: CASSQDRETTQYF. The CDR3 nucleotides read TGTGCCAGCAGTCAGGACAGGGAAACTACGCAGTATTTT.

The chain recombines TRBV19 with TRBJ2-1; D may be TRBD1 (5 bases). V was trimmed by 5 bases and J by 4 bases, leaving 15 bases between them. This CDR3 comprises 15 residues. Germline V gene lookup returns CDR1 LNHDA and CDR2 SQIVND (reference sequence). The CDR3 DNA sequence: TGTGCCAGTAGTGTCCCCGGACACAAATACAATGAGCAGTTCTTC. Amino acids: CASSVPGHKYNEQFF. Supplemented by reference TRBV19 and TRBJ2-1, the full variable domain reads DGGITQSPKYLFRKEGQNVTLSCEQNLNHDAMYWYRQDPGQGLRLIYYSQIVNDFQKGDIAEGYSVSREKKESFPLTVTSAQKNPTAFYLCASSVPGHKYNEQFFGPGTRLTVL.

The chain links TRBV29-1 to TRBJ1-1; 9 bases are a match to TRBD1. The trim removed 7 bases at V and 4 bases at J, leaving 13 bases unmatched. Germline-derived CDR1 and CDR2 are SQVTM and ANQGSEA. The CDR3 has 15 residues. CDR3 sequence: CSAGQGGVFGTEAFF. CDR3 nucleotide sequence: TGCAGCGCGGGACAGGGTGGTGTTTTTGGCACTGAAGCTTTCTTT.

The chain recombines TRBV14 with TRBJ2-2; 8 bases are a match to TRBD1. From germline, CDR1 is SGHDN and CDR2 FVKESK. V lost 4 bases, J lost 7 bases, and 8 bases stayed unmatched. The CDR3 contains 15 residues. CDR3 sequence: CASSLLDTGGGELFF. The DNA of the CDR3 is TGTGCCAGCAGCCTCCTGGACACAGGGGGCGGGGAGCTGTTTTTT.

J is TRBJ2-7 and V is TRBV6-5; tentative D call: TRBD2 (6 bases). This CDR3 has 13 residues. Germline-derived CDR1 and CDR2 are MNHEY and SVGAGI. Deletions cut 5 bases from V and 2 bases from J, with 10 bases between. The CDR3 spells CASSKTGAYEQYF. CDR3 coding DNA: TGTGCCAGCAGTAAGACGGGGGCCTACGAGCAGTACTTC.

The V gene is TRBV30, the J gene TRBJ2-5; possible D gene TRBD1, 5 bases. Trimming pared 5 bases from V and 1 base from J, leaving 8 bases between. Germline CDR1 is GTSNPN and CDR2 is SVGIG (reference sequence). The CDR3 extends over 12 amino acids. The CDR3 sequence is CAWGRVQETQYF. The CDR3 region has the DNA TGTGCCTGGGGCAGGGTCCAAGAGACCCAGTACTTC.

This clone showed up just once. The J gene is TRBJ1-1, the V gene TRBV9; TRBD1 matches 7 bases. Trimming cost V 0 bases and J 0 bases; bases outside gene matches: 5. This CDR3 is built from 16 residues. Germline values: CDR1 SGDLS, CDR2 YYNGEE. CDR3: CASSVGRGKVNTEAFF. In DNA, the CDR3 is TGTGCCAGCAGCGTAGGCAGGGGGAAAGTGAACACTGAAGCTTTCTTT.